This T cell receptor (beta chain) is from a study of lymphopenia after photon versus proton radiotherapy. This clone was observed a handful of times. Its antigen is not known. TCRdb's table, derived via immunoSEQ multiplex PCR, lists solely in-frame clones and lacks some. This sample has about 12,000 clones; more than 80% occur once, and the top ten carry 3.3%. The germline V and J ends were trimmed by 7 bases and 4 bases, with 16 bases remaining between them. The germline gives CDR1 MDHEN, CDR2 SYDVKM. The CDR3 has 15 amino acids. Findings and caveats of the study: Oligoclonal CD8+ Temra expansion after nadir drove photon patients' diversity drop. In patients who died, overall survival fell as post-nadir TCR diversity dropped more. Proton therapy kept repertoires fairly stable, unlike photons, which gained effector/memory cells.

Sequencing was performed on peripheral blood, taken from a patient treated with proton-based radiotherapy. This clonotype was obtained from a man between 60 and 70 years old with pancreatic cancer. This sequence joins TRBV28 and TRBJ2-2; tentative D call: TRBD1 (5 bases). CDR3 protein: CASTQQAAFTGELFF. In DNA, the CDR3 is TGTGCCAGCACTCAACAGGCGGCTTTCACCGGGGAGCTGTTTTTT. Drawing the rest from reference TRBV28 and TRBJ2-2, the complete variable domain is DVKVTQSSRYLVKRTGEKVFLECVQDMDHENMFWYRQDPGLGLRLIYFSYDVKMKEKGDIPEGYSVSREKKERFSLILESASTNQTSMYLCASTQQAAFTGELFFGEGSRLTVL.